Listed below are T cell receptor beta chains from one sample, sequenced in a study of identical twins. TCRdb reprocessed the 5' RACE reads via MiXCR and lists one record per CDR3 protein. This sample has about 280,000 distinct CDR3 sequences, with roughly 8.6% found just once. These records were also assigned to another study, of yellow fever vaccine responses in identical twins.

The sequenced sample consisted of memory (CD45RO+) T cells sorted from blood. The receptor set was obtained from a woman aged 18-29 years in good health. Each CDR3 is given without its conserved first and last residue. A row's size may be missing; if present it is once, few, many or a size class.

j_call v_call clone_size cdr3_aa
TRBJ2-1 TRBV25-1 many ASSEPKGGEQF
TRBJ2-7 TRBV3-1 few ASSQPHPGGSYEQY
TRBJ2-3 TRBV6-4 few ASSDAPQGADTQY
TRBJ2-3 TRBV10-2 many AARGGALFTDTQY
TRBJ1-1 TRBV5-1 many ASSLMTGGADTEAF
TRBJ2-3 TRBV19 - ASRELAGSDTQY
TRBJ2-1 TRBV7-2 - ASSLGQPGGNEQF
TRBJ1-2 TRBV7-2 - ASSLLGWNYGYT
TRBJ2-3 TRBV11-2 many ASSQRSLAADTQY
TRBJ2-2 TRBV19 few ASTPRDRATGELF
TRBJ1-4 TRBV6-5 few ASSYSGEAEKLF
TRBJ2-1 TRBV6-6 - ASSYTYNEQF
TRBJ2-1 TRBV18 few ASSPLQGVRFNEQF
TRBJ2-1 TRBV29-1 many SVGAASSYNEQF
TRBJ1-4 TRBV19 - ACRGSSFNEKLF
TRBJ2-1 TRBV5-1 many ASSSERGAYNEQF
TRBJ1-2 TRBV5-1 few ASSLAVLRAHRDYGYT
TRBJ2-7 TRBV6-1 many ASRELGAGEQY
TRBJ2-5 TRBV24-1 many ATSALGTGKGDQETQY
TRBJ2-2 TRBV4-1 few ASSIGRTSGTGELF
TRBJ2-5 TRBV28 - ASTTGGGPNQETQY
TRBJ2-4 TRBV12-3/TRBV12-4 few ASSEVGAGDIQY
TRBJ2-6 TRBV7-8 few ASRERVTGGVSGANVLT
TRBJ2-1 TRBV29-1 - SARLGRGAPNEQF
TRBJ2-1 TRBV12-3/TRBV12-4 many ASLTGGLTLEQF
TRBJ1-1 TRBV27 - ASSLSLVNTEAF
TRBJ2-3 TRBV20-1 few SARPRSWRERGPDTQY
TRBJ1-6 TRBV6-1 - ASRPGQGALSENSPLH
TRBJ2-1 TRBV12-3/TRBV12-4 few ASSLGAYSSYNEQF
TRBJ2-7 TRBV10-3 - ASAVYGSYEQY
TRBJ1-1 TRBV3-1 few ASSQTGDAEAF
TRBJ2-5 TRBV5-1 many ASSPIPTGRETQY
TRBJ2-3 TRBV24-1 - ATSDPFRDPISDTQY
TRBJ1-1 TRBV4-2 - ASSQGQQGGTEAF
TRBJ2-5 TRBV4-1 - ASSQRPAETQY
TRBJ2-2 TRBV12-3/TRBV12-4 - ASRRTGVGTGELF
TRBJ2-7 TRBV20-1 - SASLAGVRYEQY
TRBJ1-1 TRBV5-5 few ASSLPAGGVNEAF
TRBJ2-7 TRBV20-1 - SASRMGLAGWQY
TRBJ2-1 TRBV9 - ASSVVPSGNEQF
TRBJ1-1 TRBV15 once ATSRVSTEAF
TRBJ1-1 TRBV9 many ASSVEAGNEAF
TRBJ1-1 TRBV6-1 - ASRADRDINEAF
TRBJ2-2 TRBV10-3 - AISVGAQIRPTGELF
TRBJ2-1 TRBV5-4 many ASSLDYNEQF
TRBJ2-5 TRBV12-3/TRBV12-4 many ASSFGTRGTQY
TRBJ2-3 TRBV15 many ATRGAPTDTQY
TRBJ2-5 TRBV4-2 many ASSQDRHGEETQY
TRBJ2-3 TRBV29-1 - SVGGVHTDTQY
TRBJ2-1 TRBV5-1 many ASSLWAGGSDNEQF
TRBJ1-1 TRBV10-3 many AISDWQGLGGTEAF
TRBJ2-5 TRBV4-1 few ASSQDRGSGSQY
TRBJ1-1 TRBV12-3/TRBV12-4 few ASSVDRVVENTEAF
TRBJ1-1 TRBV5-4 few ASNLGGIRMNTEAF
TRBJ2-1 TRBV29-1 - SVQELNGQF